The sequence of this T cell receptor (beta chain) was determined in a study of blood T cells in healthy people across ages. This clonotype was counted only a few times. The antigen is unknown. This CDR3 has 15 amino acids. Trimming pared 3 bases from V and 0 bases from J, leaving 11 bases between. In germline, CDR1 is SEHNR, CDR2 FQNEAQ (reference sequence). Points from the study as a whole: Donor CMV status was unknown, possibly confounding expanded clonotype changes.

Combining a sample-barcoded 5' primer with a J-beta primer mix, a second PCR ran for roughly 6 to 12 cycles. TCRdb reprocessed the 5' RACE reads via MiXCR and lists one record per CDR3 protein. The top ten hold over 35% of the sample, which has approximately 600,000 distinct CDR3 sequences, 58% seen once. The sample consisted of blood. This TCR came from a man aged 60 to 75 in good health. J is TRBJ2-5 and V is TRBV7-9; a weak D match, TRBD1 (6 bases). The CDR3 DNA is TGTGCCAGCAGCTTGGGCAGGGGATACCAAGAGACCCAGTACTTC. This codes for CASSLGRGYQETQYF.